One sample yielded the 9 T cell receptor beta chains listed below, sequenced in a study of response to subunit inactivated influenza vaccine. TCRdb re-derived calls from the RT-PCR reads in MiXCR, one entry per CDR3 protein. The sample contains about 520,000 distinct CDR3 sequences, around 25% of which appear only once. Sample: CD4+ T cells sorted from PBMCs, taken roughly 5 days after vaccination. Receptors were obtained from a man between 50 and 59 years old who received an inactivated influenza vaccine.

This chain joins TRBV28 and TRBJ2-7, with 8 positions matching TRBD2. CDR1 and CDR2 (germline): MDHEN, SYDVKM. The junction had 10 bases not matched to a gene; V was cut back by 3 bases and J by 3 bases. The CDR3 consists of 16 residues. CDR3 protein: CASSFPGTSGRYEQYF. The CDR3 DNA follows: TGTGCCAGCAGTTTCCCCGGCACTAGCGGCCGCTACGAGCAGTACTTC.

This clonotype was seen more than once but under ten times. The V and J genes are TRBV20-1 and TRBJ2-3; D uncertain. The CDR3 length is 14 residues. Trimming left V 3 bases short and J 3 bases short, with 13 bases between. Germline V lookup: CDR1 DFQATT, CDR2 SNEGSKA (reference sequence). The chain's CDR3 is CSASHPVRTDTQYF. The CDR3 coding sequence is TGCAGTGCTAGCCACCCGGTTCGAACAGATACGCAGTATTTT.

This clonotype appeared a few times. J is TRBJ2-1 and V is TRBV21-1; TRBD1 is the table's D call, not checked against the DNA. TRBV21-1 is termed a pseudogene. The CDR3 length is 16 residues. The CDR3 region is CASSKGGGQIYNEQFF. The CDR3 nucleotides read TGTGCCAGCAGCAAAGGCGGGGGACAAATCTACAATGAGCAGTTCTTC.

The gene calls are TRBV7-2 and TRBJ2-7; 9 bases line up with TRBD2. V trimming: 0 bases; J trimming: 2 bases; junction bases outside the gene matches: 5. CDR3 length: 16 residues. Germline CDR1 and CDR2: SGHTA and FQGNSA. CDR3 amino acids: CASSLASASGAYEQYF. The CDR3 region has the DNA TGTGCCAGCAGCTTAGCTTCGGCTAGCGGGGCCTACGAGCAGTACTTC.

The V gene is TRBV5-1, the J gene TRBJ2-7; TRBD1 matches at 8 bases. Trimming removed 4 bases from V and 1 base from J; junction bases left unmatched: 10. The CDR3 contains 16 residues. Germline V lookup: CDR1 SGHRS, CDR2 YFSETQ. This CDR3 is CASSGLWTGSSYEQYF. CDR3 in DNA: TGCGCCAGCAGCGGCCTCTGGACAGGGTCTTCCTACGAGCAGTACTTC.

This clonotype has more than one count but fewer than ten. The rearrangement links TRBV12-3 or TRBV12-4 to TRBJ1-1; 7 positions agree with TRBD1. The V gene end was trimmed by 6 bases and the J gene end by 2 bases; junction bases not matched to a gene: 6. CDR3 length: 14 amino acids. CDR3 region: CASRKGQTNTEAFF. Written as DNA, the CDR3 is TGTGCCAGCAGAAAGGGACAGACAAACACTGAAGCTTTCTTT.

This clonotype was detected only a few times. The V gene is TRBV6-1, the J gene TRBJ1-4, with D tentatively TRBD1 (5 bases). CDR1 is MNHNS and CDR2 is SASEGT in the germline V gene. V was cut by 2 bases and J by 3 bases, with 7 bases left in between. CDR3 length: 14 amino acids. CDR3 in DNA: TGTGCCAGCAGTGAACAGGGCCCTAATGAAAAACTGTTTTTT. Translation gives CASSEQGPNEKLFF.

This chain links TRBV6-2 or TRBV6-3 with TRBJ1-5; weak D call: TRBD1 (5 bases). The germline V gene has CDR1 MNHEY and CDR2 SVGEGT. The CDR3 extends over 17 amino acids. Between the trimmed V and J ends, which lost 6 bases and 0 bases, there was a span of 18 bases. Here the CDR3 DNA reads TGTGCCAGCAGCGTTCTCGTGACAGACAATAGCAATCAGCCCCAGCATTTT. This codes for CASSVLVTDNSNQPQHF.

In its sample, this clonotype was seen a few times. The chain couples TRBV29-1 to TRBJ2-3; TRBD1 is a possible D gene (6 bases). The CDR3 is made up of 15 amino acids. The germline gives CDR1 SQVTM, CDR2 ANQGSEA. Deletions cut 4 bases from V and 2 bases from J, with 16 bases between. CDR3 residues: CSVGYRVLDTDTQYF. DNA for the CDR3: TGCAGCGTTGGCTACAGGGTTTTGGACACAGATACGCAGTATTTT.